The 29 T cell receptor beta chains presented below share a single source sample, sequenced in a study of cytomegalovirus exposure and HLA in healthy donors. In the PCR, 60 Vbeta and 13 Jbeta primers were used. Sequencing was performed with immunoSEQ multiplex PCR; in TCRdb, only in-frame clones are kept and a portion is missing. This table holds some 120,000 clones. The sequencing sample was made of PBMCs. These receptors all come from a woman in her sixties in good health and CMV-seronegative.

The rearrangement uses TRBV6-5 and TRBJ2-5; TRBD2 might be the D (5 bases). The end of the DNA aligns better with TRBJ2-7, so the J call may be wrong. The germline V gene encodes CDR1 MNHEY and CDR2 SVGAGI. The CDR3 runs 13 residues. In DNA, the CDR3 is TGTGCCAGCAGTTCACCGGGGAGCTACGAGCAGTACTTC. It encodes CASSSPGSYEQYF.

The chain links TRBV19 to TRBJ2-1; 12 bases line up with TRBD2. CDR1 and CDR2 from the germline V gene are LNHDA and SQIVND (reference sequence). The CDR3 is 14 residues long. V lost 3 bases, J lost 7 bases, and 1 base stayed unmatched. The CDR3 reads CASSIGLAGNEQFF. CDR3 in DNA: TGTGCCAGTAGTATCGGACTAGCGGGGAATGAGCAGTTCTTC.

The rearrangement links TRBV28 to TRBJ1-6; perhaps TRBD1 as D (6 bases). Germline lookup yields CDR1 MDHEN and CDR2 SYDVKM. This CDR3 comprises 13 residues. The V end was cut by 7 bases, the J end by 7 bases, with 11 bases between. The CDR3 DNA reads TGTGCCAGCAACCCAGGGGTCAATTCACCCCTCCACTTT. It yields the protein CASNPGVNSPLHF.

The V gene is TRBV6-5, the J gene TRBJ2-6; perhaps TRBD2 as D (6 bases). Per germline, CDR1 MNHEY and CDR2 SVGAGI. The germline V and J ends were trimmed by 7 bases and 1 base, with 11 bases remaining between them. This CDR3 contains 15 residues. DNA of the CDR3: TGTGCCAGCACCAGGGACTGGTCTGGGGCCAACGTCCTGACTTTC. This encodes CASTRDWSGANVLTF.

J is TRBJ1-1 and V is TRBV9; 7 positions agree with TRBD1. This CDR3 contains 14 residues. J gave up 0 bases and V 6 bases, and 5 bases lay outside the gene matches. Germline CDR1 SGDLS, CDR2 YYNGEE. The CDR3 loop reads CASNSRGMNTEAFF. CDR3 nucleotides: TGTGCCAGCAACTCCAGGGGGATGAACACTGAAGCTTTCTTT.

The chain combines TRBV28 with TRBJ2-7, with TRBD2 identical over 9 bases. The CDR3 is made up of 16 amino acids. With V trimmed by 6 bases and J by 3 bases, 12 bases remained unmatched. The V gene's germline CDR1 is MDHEN and CDR2 SYDVKM. CDR3 nucleotide sequence: TGTGCCAGCAGGCAGCCCGGAGCGGGAGGTATCTACGAGCAGTACTTC. Its protein is CASRQPGAGGIYEQYF.

The V call is TRBV5-1, the J call TRBJ2-7, with 12 bases that match TRBD2. V dropped 0 bases and J dropped 6; count of bases not matched to a gene: 4. Per the germline V gene, CDR1 is SGHRS and CDR2 is YFSETQ. The CDR3 is 15 residues long. The DNA of the CDR3 is TGCGCCAGCAGCTTGGTAGCTAGCGGGAGGGGCGAGCAGTACTTC. Its translation is CASSLVASGRGEQYF.

This chain links TRBV7-8 with TRBJ2-7, with 13 nucleotides matching TRBD2. In germline, CDR1 is SGHVS, CDR2 FQNEAQ. Germline trimming cut 5 bases from V and 0 bases from J; bases unmatched to any gene: 4. CDR3 length: 16 residues. The CDR3 region has the DNA TGTGCCAGCAGCCACGGACTAGCGGGGGCCTCCTACGAGCAGTACTTC. It translates to CASSHGLAGASYEQYF. Full variable domain (remainder filled in from reference TRBV7-8 and TRBJ2-7): GAGVSQSPRYKVAKRGQDVALRCDPISGHVSLFWYQQALGQGPEFLTYFQNEAQLDKSGLPSDRFFAERPEGSVSTLKIQRTQQEDSAVYLCASSHGLAGASYEQYFGPGTRLTVT.

This chain joins TRBV2 and TRBJ1-2; D unclear. Trimming took off 2 bases at V and 7 bases at J, with 11 bases between the two ends. This CDR3 comprises 13 residues. Per germline, CDR1 SNHLY and CDR2 FYNNEI. The CDR3, as DNA: TGTGCCAGCAGTGAAATGATTGCTAGTGGCTACACCTTC. It is translated as CASSEMIASGYTF.

The rearrangement uses TRBV6-1 and TRBJ1-2, with D perhaps TRBD1 (5 bases). The CDR3 consists of 15 residues. Trimming took off 1 base at V and 10 bases at J, with 19 bases between the two ends. Germline CDR1 is MNHNS and CDR2 is SASEGT. The CDR3 DNA reads as TGTGCCAGCAGTGAAGACAGGCGACAAAGCACGTACTACACCTTC. It translates to CASSEDRRQSTYYTF.

The chain employs TRBV5-1 and TRBJ2-3; no reliable D call. The CDR3 is 14 amino acids. The germline V and J ends were trimmed by 0 bases and 2 bases, with 7 bases remaining between them. In germline, CDR1 is SGHRS, CDR2 YFSETQ. This CDR3 is CASSLDQATDTQYF. The DNA for the CDR3 is TGCGCCAGCAGCTTGGATCAGGCCACAGATACGCAGTATTTT.

This sequence joins TRBV5-1 and TRBJ2-2, with 9 bases lining up with TRBD2. Germline-derived CDR1 and CDR2 are SGHRS and YFSETQ. The CDR3 is made up of 16 amino acids. The V and J ends lost 2 bases and 7 bases, in that order; junction bases with no gene match: 9. In nucleotides, the CDR3 is TGCGCCAGCAGCTTTCCGGCGGGAGGGCCGATCGGGGAGCTGTTTTTT. Protein product: CASSFPAGGPIGELFF.

The chain has TRBV7-9 and TRBJ2-1, with D uncertain. There are 14 residues in the CDR3. Germline V gene sequence: CDR1 SEHNR, CDR2 FQNEAQ (reference sequence). Trimming left V 2 bases short and J 7 bases short, with 12 bases between. CDR3 DNA sequence: TGTGCCAGCAGCTTAAGCGTCCCGGTGAATGAGCAGTTCTTC. It translates to CASSLSVPVNEQFF.

The chain has TRBV7-8 and TRBJ2-7, with 10 bases aligning to TRBD2. V was clipped by 0 bases and J by 4 bases; unmatched bases: 21. The germline CDR1 and CDR2 sequences are SGHVS and FQNEAQ. This CDR3 contains 21 residues. This chain's CDR3 is CASSLALSGLAEFDANYEQYF. CDR3 in DNA: TGTGCCAGCAGCTTAGCATTGAGCGGACTAGCGGAGTTCGACGCAAATTACGAGCAGTACTTC.

The chain joins TRBV19 to TRBJ1-3; the D gene is possibly TRBD1 (5 bases). Trimming took 5 bases from V and 0 from J, leaving 8 bases between them. Germline-derived CDR1 and CDR2 are LNHDA and SQIVND (reference sequence). This CDR3 spans 14 amino acids. The CDR3 DNA reads as TGTGCCAGTAGTGAGACAGTCTCTGGAAACACCATATATTTT. This sequence encodes CASSETVSGNTIYF.

This chain uses TRBV5-4 with TRBJ2-4, with D possibly matching TRBD1 (6 bases). The V end lost 1 base, the J end lost 1 base, and 6 bases lay between the germline ends. Germline CDR1 SGHNT, CDR2 YYREEE (reference sequence). This CDR3 region has 14 residues. The CDR3 nucleotides are TGTGCCAGCAGCTTGCAGGGGGCCAAAAACATTCAGTACTTC. This translates into CASSLQGAKNIQYF.

This chain connects TRBV6-6 to TRBJ1-6; D is uncertain. V shed 7 bases and J shed 6 bases, with 13 bases lying between them. There are 14 residues in the CDR3. In germline, CDR1 is MNHNY, CDR2 SVGAGI (reference sequence). The CDR3 DNA reads as TGTGCCAGCACCCCCCGGGTGGGTAATTCACCCCTCCACTTT. Amino acid sequence: CASTPRVGNSPLHF.

The V and J genes are TRBV6-1 and TRBJ1-5; a possible D gene is TRBD1 (6 bases). V was cut by 2 bases and J by 0 bases, with 14 bases left in between. The length of the CDR3 is 17 residues. Germline V gene sequence: CDR1 MNHNS, CDR2 SASEGT. The CDR3, as DNA: TGTGCCAGCAGTGAATCCTGGACAGTACCTAGCAATCAGCCCCAGCATTTT. Translated: CASSESWTVPSNQPQHF.

V usage is TRBV18 and J usage is TRBJ2-2, with TRBD2 matching over 9 bases. Germline values: CDR1 KGHSH, CDR2 LQKENI. The CDR3 has 18 amino acids. The trim removed 3 bases at V and 3 bases at J, leaving 11 bases unmatched. The CDR3: CASSPRAVAGADTGELFF. CDR3 coding DNA: TGTGCCAGCTCACCCCGCGCGGTAGCGGGAGCGGACACCGGGGAGCTGTTTTTT.

CDR3 sequence: CASRRQGSGEAFF. The CDR3 DNA sequence: TGCGCCAGCAGACGACAGGGCTCTGGCGAAGCTTTCTTT. The rearrangement links TRBV4-1 to TRBJ1-1; 7 bases agree with TRBD1. The trim removed 6 bases at V and 8 bases at J, leaving 9 bases unmatched. Germline V gene sequence: CDR1 MGHRA, CDR2 YSYEKL. There are 13 residues in the CDR3.

The J gene is TRBJ2-7, the V gene TRBV5-6; possibly TRBD1 for D (6 bases). CDR1 SGHDT and CDR2 YYEEEE come from the germline V gene. Trimming left V 3 bases short and J 2 bases short, with 18 bases between. This CDR3 contains 16 residues. The CDR3 region has the DNA TGTGCCAGCAGCTCAGCAGGGGTTCGAACGACCTACGAGCAGTACTTC. This sequence encodes CASSSAGVRTTYEQYF.

Comments on this clone: Other DNA sequences in this specimen translate into the identical CDR3. The chain joins TRBV5-1 to TRBJ2-7; 12 nucleotides align to TRBD2. Germline V gene sequence: CDR1 SGHRS, CDR2 YFSETQ. The CDR3 contains 16 residues. V gave up 4 bases and J gave up 2 bases; unmatched junction bases: 7. CDR3 nucleotides: TGCGCCAGCAGCGGAGGGACTAGCGGGTACCCCTACGAGCAGTACTTC. This codes for CASSGGTSGYPYEQYF.

About this clone itself: Mismatch with germline at one junction end may stem from a read error. The rearrangement joins TRBV6-5 to TRBJ2-3; tentatively, D is TRBD2 (5 bases). CDR3 length: 12 amino acids. In germline, CDR1 is MNHEY, CDR2 SVGAGI. The CDR3 reads CASSYSGASWDF. The CDR3 DNA sequence: TGTGCCAGCAGTTACTCGGGCGCTAGCTGGGATTTT.

V usage is TRBV2 and J usage is TRBJ2-1; D is unclear. Trimming cost V 2 bases and J 2 bases, with 10 bases left between them. Germline loops: CDR1 SNHLY, CDR2 FYNNEI. This CDR3 comprises 15 residues. This CDR3 reads CASSELDGAYNEQFF. The CDR3 nucleotides read TGTGCCAGCAGTGAACTAGACGGCGCCTACAATGAGCAGTTCTTC.

CDR3 sequence reads: CASSQVGGSITGELFF. The CDR3 DNA is TGCGCCAGCAGCCAAGTCGGCGGGAGTATCACCGGGGAGCTGTTTTTT. The chain couples TRBV4-1 to TRBJ2-2; 7 bases fit TRBD2. Trimming took 1 base from V and 4 from J; bases not matched to a gene: 6. Germline loops: CDR1 MGHRA, CDR2 YSYEKL. CDR3 size: 16 residues.

This chain links TRBV6-1 with TRBJ2-3; tentatively, D is TRBD1 (6 bases). The CDR3 has 15 amino acids. From germline, CDR1 is MNHNS and CDR2 SASEGT. V dropped 2 bases and J dropped 6 bases, with 15 bases sitting between them. The CDR3 is CASSERGPRGDTQYF. The DNA for the CDR3 is TGTGCCAGCAGTGAACGGGGCCCCAGGGGCGATACGCAGTATTTT.

The chain uses TRBV5-1 and TRBJ2-3; 14 bases are shared with TRBD2. The J segment lost 9 bases and the V segment lost 4 bases, leaving 7 bases of the junction unmatched. Germline CDR1 reads SGHRS; CDR2 reads YFSETQ. The CDR3 is made up of 15 amino acids. CDR3 amino acids: CASSDGTSGGSTQYF. In nucleotides, the CDR3 is TGCGCCAGCAGCGACGGGACTAGCGGGGGCTCGACGCAGTATTTT.

This chain links TRBV18 with TRBJ2-2; D might be TRBD2 (5 bases). CDR3 length: 15 residues. Deletions cut 4 bases from V and 3 bases from J, with 12 bases between. Germline V gene sequence: CDR1 KGHSH, CDR2 LQKENI. In nucleotides, the CDR3 is TGTGCCAGCTCACAGGGAGCGACGGACACCGGGGAGCTGTTTTTT. This sequence encodes CASSQGATDTGELFF.

V usage is TRBV7-9 and J usage is TRBJ2-1, with 8 bases aligning to TRBD1. Trimming removed 4 bases from V and 6 bases from J; junction bases left unmatched: 8. The CDR3 consists of 15 residues. CDR1 is SEHNR and CDR2 is FQNEAQ in the germline V gene (reference sequence). Here the CDR3 DNA reads TGTGCCAGCAGCTACGGACAGGGTCGATCCAATGAGCAGTTCTTC. Its translation: CASSYGQGRSNEQFF.